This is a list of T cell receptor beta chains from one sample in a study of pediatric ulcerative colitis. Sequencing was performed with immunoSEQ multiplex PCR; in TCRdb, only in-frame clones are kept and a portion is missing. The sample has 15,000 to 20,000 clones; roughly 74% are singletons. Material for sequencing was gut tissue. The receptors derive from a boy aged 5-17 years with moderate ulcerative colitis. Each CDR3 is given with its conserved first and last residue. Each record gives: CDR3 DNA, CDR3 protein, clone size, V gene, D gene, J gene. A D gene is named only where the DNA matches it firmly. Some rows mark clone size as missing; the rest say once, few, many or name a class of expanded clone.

DNA: TGTGCCACCAGCAGAGGGGGGATTAGCTCCTACAATGAGCAGTTCTTC
CDR3: CATSRGGISSYNEQFF
size: .
V: TRBV15
D: .
J: TRBJ2-1

DNA: TGTGCCAGCTCACCCGGACAGGGCACTGAAGCTTTCTTT
CDR3: CASSPGQGTEAFF
size: .
V: TRBV18
D: TRBD1
J: TRBJ1-1

DNA: TGTGCCAGCACTAAAGGGGAGACCCAGTACTTC
CDR3: CASTKGETQYF
size: .
V: TRBV2
D: .
J: TRBJ2-5

DNA: TGTGCCAGCAGCGCTCAGAACACAGGGTTGGCTGAAGCTTTCTTT
CDR3: CASSAQNTGLAEAFF
size: .
V: TRBV2
D: .
J: TRBJ1-1

DNA: TGTGCCAGCTCACCACTCGGGACTAGCGGAGCCGGTGAGCAGTTCTTC
CDR3: CASSPLGTSGAGEQFF
size: .
V: TRBV18
D: TRBD2
J: TRBJ2-1

DNA: TGTGCCAGCAGTGACGACAGGGAAGGATCCTACAATGAGCAGTTCTTC
CDR3: CASSDDREGSYNEQFF
size: few
V: TRBV6-4
D: TRBD1
J: TRBJ2-1

DNA: TGTGCCAGCAGCCTGCGGGGGGGCGTTAGGAGTTTAAACTACGAGCAGTACTTC
CDR3: CASSLRGGVRSLNYEQYF
size: once
V: TRBV7-2
D: TRBD2
J: TRBJ2-7

DNA: TGTGCCAGCAGCGAAGGAGGTACAGCTAACCCCTTCTACGAGCAGTACTTC
CDR3: CASSEGGTANPFYEQYF
size: .
V: TRBV9
D: .
J: TRBJ2-7

DNA: TGTGCCAGCGGGGGCGAGGGGGATTCGGGCGAGCAGTACTTC
CDR3: CASGGEGDSGEQYF
size: .
V: TRBV7-6
D: .
J: TRBJ2-7

DNA: TGCGCCAGCAGCGAAGGAATAGCCATGGGGCAGCGGCGGGCGTGGGAGCAGTATTTT
CDR3: CASSEGIAMGQRRAWEQYF
size: .
V: TRBV4-1
D: .
J: TRBJ2-3

DNA: TGTGCCTGGACCCCGGACACCGCGTATGGCTACACCTTC
CDR3: CAWTPDTAYGYTF
size: few
V: TRBV30
D: .
J: TRBJ1-2

DNA: TGTGCCACCACACTAGCGGGGAGCACAGATACGCAGTATTTT
CDR3: CATTLAGSTDTQYF
size: .
V: TRBV2
D: TRBD2
J: TRBJ2-3

DNA: TGTGCCAGCAGCCTGAGTGGCCGCTGGGACGAGCAGTACTTC
CDR3: CASSLSGRWDEQYF
size: once
V: TRBV11-2
D: .
J: TRBJ2-7

DNA: TGTGCCAGCAGCTTAGACACTCAGCCCCAGCATTTT
CDR3: CASSLDTQPQHF
size: few
V: TRBV7-9
D: .
J: TRBJ1-5

DNA: TGCACCAGCCTTGAGGGGTCCTCTGGAAACACCATATATTTT
CDR3: CTSLEGSSGNTIYF
size: few
V: TRBV1
D: .
J: TRBJ1-3

DNA: TGTGCCAGCAGCTCTAGACAGTCCTCTGAAGCTTTCTTT
CDR3: CASSSRQSSEAFF
size: .
V: TRBV6-5
D: .
J: TRBJ1-1

DNA: TGTGCCAGCAGCTTCCTCGTCTCTAGCGGGGTTGGTGAGCAGTTCTTC
CDR3: CASSFLVSSGVGEQFF
size: few
V: TRBV5-6
D: TRBD2
J: TRBJ2-1

DNA: TGCGCCAGCAGCCGAGGAGACGAGCAGTACTTC
CDR3: CASSRGDEQYF
size: .
V: TRBV4-1
D: .
J: TRBJ2-7

DNA: TGTGCCAGTAGTATCCTGACTAGCGGGAGCTCCTACAATGAGCAGTTCTTC
CDR3: CASSILTSGSSYNEQFF
size: once
V: TRBV19
D: TRBD2
J: TRBJ2-1

DNA: TGCAGTGCATGGGACAGCTACGAGCAGTACTTC
CDR3: CSAWDSYEQYF
size: .
V: TRBV20-1
D: TRBD1
J: TRBJ2-7

DNA: TGCGCCAGCAGCCCCACGGAAACAGGCGTCTACGAGCAGTACTTC
CDR3: CASSPTETGVYEQYF
size: .
V: TRBV4-1
D: .
J: TRBJ2-7

DNA: TGTGCCAGCTCGGACAGGGCGGGCAATCAGCCCCAGCATTTT
CDR3: CASSDRAGNQPQHF
size: .
V: TRBV19
D: TRBD1
J: TRBJ1-5

DNA: TGTGCCAGCAGCTTGGTGAGGGACACAGAGACCCAGTACTTC
CDR3: CASSLVRDTETQYF
size: few
V: TRBV5-6
D: .
J: TRBJ2-5

DNA: TGCGCCAGCAGACCATTAGGACAGGTCCAGGGTGAAAAACTGTTTTTT
CDR3: CASRPLGQVQGEKLFF
size: few
V: TRBV5-1
D: TRBD1
J: TRBJ1-4

DNA: TGTGCCAGCAGCTCCCAAGGGCGGGGGGTAAGAGAGACCCAGTACTTC
CDR3: CASSSQGRGVRETQYF
size: .
V: TRBV5-4
D: TRBD2
J: TRBJ2-5

DNA: TGTGCCAGCAGCTTAACCTCGGCAGGTTCACCCCTCCACTTT
CDR3: CASSLTSAGSPLHF
size: few
V: TRBV7-3
D: .
J: TRBJ1-6

DNA: TGCGCCAGCACGGTAGGTTTAAAGTCCGAGCAGTACTTC
CDR3: CASTVGLKSEQYF
size: .
V: TRBV5-1
D: .
J: TRBJ2-7

DNA: TGTGCCAGCCGCGGACTAGCGGGAAACACAGATACGCAGTATTTT
CDR3: CASRGLAGNTDTQYF
size: .
V: TRBV2
D: TRBD2
J: TRBJ2-3

DNA: TGTGCCTGGAGTTTCGACAGGGCTCAGCCCCAGCATTTT
CDR3: CAWSFDRAQPQHF
size: .
V: TRBV30
D: TRBD1
J: TRBJ1-5

DNA: TGTGCCAGCAGCTTGGGGACAGGGATTTACGAGCAGTACTTC
CDR3: CASSLGTGIYEQYF
size: .
V: TRBV7-9
D: TRBD1
J: TRBJ2-7

DNA: TGTGCCAGCAGCTTAGAGGACTACCAAGAGACCCAGTACTTC
CDR3: CASSLEDYQETQYF
size: .
V: TRBV7-9
D: .
J: TRBJ2-5

DNA: TGCGCCAGCAAAGTTCCGGGACAGGGGTCCACCGGGGAGCTGTTTTTT
CDR3: CASKVPGQGSTGELFF
size: .
V: TRBV5-1
D: TRBD1
J: TRBJ2-2

DNA: TGTGCCAGCAGCTTCTCGAGAAACTCTGGGGCCAACGTCCTGACTTTC
CDR3: CASSFSRNSGANVLTF
size: .
V: TRBV5-6
D: .
J: TRBJ2-6

DNA: TGCGCCAGCAGCCAAGACCCGAACTATGGCTACACCTTC
CDR3: CASSQDPNYGYTF
size: .
V: TRBV4-1
D: .
J: TRBJ1-2

DNA: TGTGCCAGCAGTTACTCTCAGGGGGCCACTGAAGCTTTCTTT
CDR3: CASSYSQGATEAFF
size: .
V: TRBV6-5
D: TRBD1
J: TRBJ1-1

DNA: TGTGCCAGCAGCTTAGAAGGCCTTCAGGTCCGCGAGCAGTACTTC
CDR3: CASSLEGLQVREQYF
size: .
V: TRBV13
D: .
J: TRBJ2-7

DNA: TGTGCCAGCAGGGGACAAAACTATGGCTACACCTTC
CDR3: CASRGQNYGYTF
size: .
V: TRBV6-1
D: .
J: TRBJ1-2

DNA: TGTGCCTGGGGGAGACAGGGGTGGGAGCAGTACTTC
CDR3: CAWGRQGWEQYF
size: .
V: TRBV30
D: TRBD1
J: TRBJ2-7

DNA: TGTGCCAGCAGCTTTGGAGGGTTCAACGAGCAGTACTTC
CDR3: CASSFGGFNEQYF
size: .
V: TRBV7-6
D: .
J: TRBJ2-7

DNA: TGTGCCAGCACCGCACTCCTAGAGTCTGGGGCCAACGTCCTGACTTTC
CDR3: CASTALLESGANVLTF
size: .
V: TRBV27
D: .
J: TRBJ2-6

DNA: TGCGCCAGCAGCTTGGGAGGGCGCGCTGGAGAAAAACTGTTTTTT
CDR3: CASSLGGRAGEKLFF
size: .
V: TRBV5-1
D: .
J: TRBJ1-4

DNA: TGTGCCAGCAGCGGCGCGGAATCCTCGGTCGTCTATGAGCAGTTCTTC
CDR3: CASSGAESSVVYEQFF
size: .
V: TRBV7-9
D: .
J: TRBJ2-1

DNA: TGTGCCGGGAGGGGTTTGGACTATGGCTACACCTTC
CDR3: CAGRGLDYGYTF
size: .
V: TRBV19
D: .
J: TRBJ1-2

DNA: TGTGCCAGCAGCCTGAACCCAACACAGGGGGCTCAGTCTAATGAGCAGTTCTTC
CDR3: CASSLNPTQGAQSNEQFF
size: .
V: TRBV9
D: TRBD1
J: TRBJ2-1

DNA: TGTGCCAGCAGCCCCCTGGCCACAGGGGCCGGGGAGCTGTTTTTT
CDR3: CASSPLATGAGELFF
size: .
V: TRBV7-9
D: TRBD1
J: TRBJ2-2

DNA: TGTGCCAGCAGCTTGGCCGGCGACCATGAAAAACTGTTTTTT
CDR3: CASSLAGDHEKLFF
size: medium-sized
V: TRBV5-4
D: .
J: TRBJ1-4

DNA: TGTGCCAGCAGCTCCCCCGGGACAGGGGAGACCAAAAACATTCAGTACTTC
CDR3: CASSSPGTGETKNIQYF
size: .
V: TRBV7-2
D: TRBD1
J: TRBJ2-4

DNA: TGCGCCAGCAGTCGATTCCCCATAGACTCCTACGAGCAGTACTTC
CDR3: CASSRFPIDSYEQYF
size: .
V: TRBV23-1
D: .
J: TRBJ2-7

DNA: TGTGCCATCAGGGCGGAGCGGGGCTCCTACGAGCAGTACTTC
CDR3: CAIRAERGSYEQYF
size: once
V: TRBV10-3
D: TRBD2
J: TRBJ2-7

DNA: TGTGCCAGCAGCGTAGGGAGGGGGTCCTACGAGCAGTACTTC
CDR3: CASSVGRGSYEQYF
size: .
V: TRBV9
D: .
J: TRBJ2-7

DNA: TGTGCCAGCAGCTCCGGGGATAGCAATCAGCCCCAGCATTTT
CDR3: CASSSGDSNQPQHF
size: few
V: TRBV28
D: .
J: TRBJ1-5

DNA: TGCAGCGTTTCGCGGGGCCCGGTGCGGGAGCTGTTTTTT
CDR3: CSVSRGPVRELFF
size: .
V: TRBV29-1
D: .
J: TRBJ2-2

DNA: TGTGCCAGCGCAGACAGGGCTTTCACCTACGAGCAGTACTTC
CDR3: CASADRAFTYEQYF
size: .
V: TRBV6-1
D: TRBD1
J: TRBJ2-7

DNA: TGTGCCAGTCACCCGCAGGGCAGGAGGTATGGCTACACCTTC
CDR3: CASHPQGRRYGYTF
size: .
V: TRBV19
D: .
J: TRBJ1-2

DNA: TGTGCCAGCATCCCCGACAGCTTTACCTATGGCTACACCTTC
CDR3: CASIPDSFTYGYTF
size: .
V: TRBV6-1
D: .
J: TRBJ1-2

DNA: TGTGCCAGCAGTGAAGCGGTACGACGCAATAGCAATCAGCCCCAGCATTTT
CDR3: CASSEAVRRNSNQPQHF
size: .
V: TRBV6-1
D: .
J: TRBJ1-5